This T cell receptor (beta chain) was captured by sequencing in a study of Tregs in tolerant kidney transplant recipients. Regulatory T cells were sorted from thawed PBMCs rested overnight at 37°C with around 190 IU/ml IL-2. Measured with immunoSEQ multiplex PCR; TCRdb has only the in-frame clones, and not every one. The data hold tens of thousands of clones, with about 90% observed a single time. Source material: Tregs from blood. The source is a human donor in good health.

The CDR3: CVRSLGLVAEGPAYEQYF. The CDR3 region has the DNA TGTGTCAGAAGCTTAGGTCTGGTAGCGGAAGGTCCGGCCTACGAGCAGTACTTC. This chain joins TRBV7-5 and TRBJ2-7; the table's D call, TRBD2, has no DNA check behind it. TRBV7-5 is reported as a pseudogene. CDR3 length: 18 residues.